This T cell receptor beta chain stems from a study of monozygotic twins with inflammatory bowel disease. Whole-study findings and limits: Sharing of clonotypes with others was lower in IBD patients than in healthy twins, and this was especially so with disease activity. No difference in repertoire similarity was seen between concordant and discordant twins, possibly because power was limited.

Per donor there was one draw, yielding a blood sample of around 2.7 ml. Each UMI, carrying a 6-nucleotide sample barcode, came from template switching. With the 5' RACE reads reprocessed, TCRdb shows one record per CDR3 protein and no DNA. The repertoire shows 440,000 or so distinct CDR3 sequences; the top ten hold approximately 2.3%. Note on this clonotype: Its antigen is undetermined.

CDR1 and CDR2 (germline): SQVTM, ANQGSEA. The CDR3 has 12 amino acids. The sequencing sample was made of blood. The rearrangement joins TRBV29-1 to TRBJ2-7; TCRdb indicates TRBD1, and absent DNA this call remains unverified. The clonotype originates from a human donor with ulcerative colitis or Crohn's disease, or a healthy co-twin of an affected twin (not recorded which). The chain's CDR3 is CSVRDTSYEQYF.